This entry lists 22 T cell receptor beta chains sequenced from one sample in a study of blood T cell repertoires in COVID-19. This table comes from immunoSEQ multiplex PCR, and its TCRdb copy is limited to in-frame clones, with some not included. Found here are under 150,000 clones, roughly four fifths of them singletons; the top ten hold more than 10%. Source material: peripheral blood. Receptors originate from a human donor in a cohort sampled during active COVID-19.

This clone was detected once. The chain is built from TRBV6-1 and TRBJ1-2; D may be TRBD1 (6 bases). The germline V gene has CDR1 MNHNS and CDR2 SASEGT. Trimming shortened V by 0 bases and J by 4 bases, and 12 bases separated the two germline ends. The CDR3 has 15 amino acids. Written as DNA, the CDR3 is TGTGCCAGCAGTGAAGCCCCTGGACAGCTCTATGGCTACACCTTC. This encodes CASSEAPGQLYGYTF.

The chain joins TRBV30 to TRBJ1-3; 10 bases line up with TRBD1. CDR1 GTSNPN and CDR2 SVGIG come from the germline V gene (reference sequence). The V gene end was trimmed by 4 bases and the J gene end by 5 bases; junction bases not matched to a gene: 14. The CDR3 extends over 17 amino acids. CDR3 loop: CAWKGQGFGGLRNTIYF. CDR3 in DNA: TGTGCCTGGAAGGGACAGGGGTTTGGAGGGCTAAGAAACACCATATATTTT.

In this sample, this clone turned up a few times. V usage is TRBV7-9 and J usage is TRBJ1-1, with 9 nucleotides matching TRBD1. Trimming took 5 bases from V and 5 from J; bases not matched to a gene: 6. The CDR3 sequence is 14 residues long. The germline CDR1 and CDR2 sequences are SEHNR and FQNEAQ (reference sequence). The DNA for the CDR3 is TGTGCCAGCAGCGCGGACAGGGGAGGTACTGAAGCTTTCTTT. Its translation: CASSADRGGTEAFF.

In its sample, this clone was seen a few times. This sequence joins TRBV3-1 (or the pseudogene TRBV3-2) and TRBJ1-2, with 9 bases matching TRBD1. CDR1 LGHDT and CDR2 YNNKEL come from the germline V gene (reference sequence). The ends lost 6 bases at V and 8 bases at J; junction bases unmatched: 10. This CDR3 contains 14 residues. CDR3 nucleotide sequence: TGTGCCAGCAGTCCTTCCGGGACAGGGAAGGGCTACACCTTC. Amino acid sequence: CASSPSGTGKGYTF.

The rearrangement links TRBV6-4 to TRBJ1-2, with TRBD1 matching over 8 bases. V gave up 6 bases and J gave up 7 bases; unmatched junction bases: 7. Germline V gene lookup returns CDR1 MRHNA and CDR2 SNTAGT. This CDR3 spans 13 amino acids. CDR3 in amino acids: CASREDRAGGYTF. The DNA of the CDR3 is TGTGCCAGCAGGGAGGACAGGGCTGGTGGCTACACCTTC.

This chain joins TRBV6-6 and TRBJ2-3; a weak D match, TRBD2 (7 bases). The CDR3 covers 15 residues. CDR1 MNHNY and CDR2 SVGAGI come from the germline V gene (reference sequence). V gave up 4 bases and J gave up 6 bases, with 17 bases separating them. The CDR3 protein is CASSSAGALIDTQYF. In nucleotides, the CDR3 is TGTGCCAGCAGTTCTGCGGGGGCCCTTATTGATACGCAGTATTTT.

The chain is built from TRBV4-1 and TRBJ2-7; TRBD1 matches at 8 bases. V lost 4 bases, J lost 2 bases, and 7 bases stayed unmatched. In germline, CDR1 is MGHRA, CDR2 YSYEKL. CDR3 length equals 15 residues. The CDR3 DNA follows: TGCGCCAGCAGCCCTTTGGCAGGGGGCCCCTACGAGCAGTACTTC. Its translation is CASSPLAGGPYEQYF.

This chain connects TRBV5-1 to TRBJ2-1, with a weak D call TRBD2 (5 bases). Germline CDR1 reads SGHRS; CDR2 reads YFSETQ. Trimming took off 4 bases at V and 2 bases at J, with 16 bases between the two ends. The CDR3 has 16 residues. CDR3 sequence (DNA): TGCGCCAGCAGCCGCTCCCAGAGCGGTACCTACAATGAGCAGTTCTTC. Protein: CASSRSQSGTYNEQFF.

The chain is built from TRBV6-5 and TRBJ1-1; no clear D. Trimming stripped 1 base from V and 11 bases from J, with 11 bases between. CDR3 size: 12 residues. Germline V gene sequence: CDR1 MNHEY, CDR2 SVGAGI. The CDR3 DNA reads as TGTGCCAGCAGTTACTTCGGAGAGACGGCTTTCTTT. As protein: CASSYFGETAFF.

This clone was found once. The rearrangement uses TRBV5-4 and TRBJ1-6; 9 nucleotides line up with TRBD1. Per germline, CDR1 SGHNT and CDR2 YYREEE (reference sequence). Trimming cost V 10 bases and J 10 bases; bases outside gene matches: 9. The CDR3 extends over 13 amino acids. The CDR3 loop is CAGHRGPESPLHF. CDR3 nucleotides: TGTGCCGGCCACAGGGGGCCGGAATCACCCCTCCACTTT.

This chain links TRBV6-5 with TRBJ2-7; 8 positions match TRBD1. Losses at the gene ends were 2 bases for V and 3 bases for J; bases not matched to a gene: 6. The CDR3 runs to 15 residues. In germline, CDR1 is MNHEY, CDR2 SVGAGI. The CDR3 sequence: CASSYMGTGNYEQYF. The CDR3, as DNA: TGTGCCAGCAGTTACATGGGGACAGGTAACTACGAGCAGTACTTC.

The V call is TRBV6-6, the J call TRBJ2-5; TRBD2 aligns across 13 bases. The J segment lost 5 bases and the V segment lost 7 bases, leaving 7 bases of the junction unmatched. Germline assignment: CDR1 MNHNY and CDR2 SVGAGI (reference sequence). This CDR3 spans 15 amino acids. Written as DNA, the CDR3 is TGTGCCAGCACCGAACTAGCGGGGGGGCCGGAGACCCAGTACTTC. Translated, it gives CASTELAGGPETQYF.

This sequence joins TRBV29-1 and TRBJ1-3, with D perhaps TRBD1 (5 bases). Germline loops: CDR1 SQVTM, CDR2 ANQGSEA. This CDR3 region has 18 residues. V lost 2 bases and J 0 bases, leaving 20 bases between the germline ends. The CDR3 sequence: CSVELAGPRGSSGNTIYF. The CDR3 nucleotides read TGCAGCGTTGAACTGGCAGGGCCCCGAGGATCCTCTGGAAACACCATATATTTT. Using reference TRBV29-1 and TRBJ1-3 for the parts outside the CDR3, the full variable domain is SAVISQKPSRDICQRGTSLTIQCQVDSQVTMMFWYRQQPGQSLTLIATANQGSEATYESGFVIDKFPISRPNLTFSTLTVSNMSPEDSSIYLCSVELAGPRGSSGNTIYFGEGSWLTVV.

This chain uses TRBV19 with TRBJ1-3; no definite D call. V lost 3 bases to trimming and J lost 4 bases, with 16 bases between them. CDR1 is LNHDA, CDR2 SQIVND, per germline (reference sequence). The CDR3 contains 16 residues. CDR3 sequence reads: CASSIRTGARGNTIYF. The CDR3 DNA sequence: TGTGCCAGTAGTATCCGCACCGGAGCCAGAGGAAACACCATATATTTT.

This clone was seen a handful of times. The CDR3 sequence is CASGRGQGSDEQFF. The DNA of the CDR3 is TGTGCTAGTGGCCGGGGACAGGGGAGCGATGAGCAGTTCTTC. The chain carries TRBV12-5 and TRBJ2-1; 10 positions agree with TRBD1. V dropped 6 bases and J dropped 8; count of bases not matched to a gene: 7. Germline loops: CDR1 LGHNT, CDR2 FRNRAP. This CDR3 region has 14 residues.

A few counts support this clone. The chain joins TRBV30 to TRBJ2-7; 7 bases line up with TRBD1. From germline, CDR1 is GTSNPN and CDR2 SVGIG (reference sequence). J gave up 5 bases and V 1 base, and 2 bases lay outside the gene matches. The length of the CDR3 is 12 residues. CDR3 sequence: CAWSAGTDEQYF. CDR3 coding DNA: TGTGCCTGGAGTGCGGGGACAGACGAGCAGTACTTC.

In its sample, this clone was seen a few times. The V and J genes are TRBV7-9 and TRBJ1-1; 10 positions agree with TRBD1. This CDR3 region has 13 residues. Germline CDR1 and CDR2: SEHNR and FQNEAQ (reference sequence). J lost 12 bases, V lost 4 bases, and 8 bases had no gene match. CDR3 in amino acids: CASSSSGQGKTFF. The CDR3 DNA reads TGTGCCAGCAGCTCTTCGGGACAGGGGAAAACTTTCTTT. The variable domain in full, completed from reference TRBV7-9 and TRBJ1-1, reads DTGVSQNPRHKITKRGQNVTFRCDPISEHNRLYWYRQTLGQGPEFLTYFQNEAQLEKSRLLSDRFSAERPKGSFSTLEIQRTEQGDSAMYLCASSSSGQGKTFFGQGTRLTVV.

The chain carries TRBV14 and TRBJ2-5; D may be TRBD2 (7 bases). The V end lost 6 bases, the J end lost 1 base, and 18 bases lay between the germline ends. The CDR3 spans 16 residues. Germline loops: CDR1 SGHDN, CDR2 FVKESK. The CDR3 DNA follows: TGTGCCAGCAGTCAAACGGGGGGCGCAACCCAAGAGACCCAGTACTTC. Translation gives CASSQTGGATQETQYF. The full variable domain, with the rest looked up from reference TRBV14 and TRBJ2-5, is EAGVTQFPSHSVIEKGQTVTLRCDPISGHDNLYWYRRVMGKEIKFLLHFVKESKQDESGMPNNRFLAERTGGTYSTLKVQPAELEDSGVYFCASSQTGGATQETQYFGPGTRLLVL.

The V gene is TRBV9, the J gene TRBJ2-3; tentatively, D is TRBD2 (5 bases). V was cut by 3 bases and J by 3 bases, with 14 bases left in between. The CDR3 length is 15 residues. From germline, CDR1 is SGDLS and CDR2 YYNGEE. CDR3 sequence reads: CASSAYGVYTDTQYF. The CDR3 DNA follows: TGTGCCAGCAGCGCCTACGGGGTCTATACAGATACGCAGTATTTT.

V is TRBV9 and J is TRBJ1-2; possible D gene TRBD1, 6 bases. V gave up 3 bases and J gave up 2 bases, with 14 bases separating them. Germline V gene data show CDR1 as SGDLS and CDR2 as YYNGEE. CDR3 length equals 15 residues. Here the CDR3 DNA reads TGTGCCAGCAGCGCACAGGGCGTCGGCAACTATGGCTACACCTTC. Translation gives CASSAQGVGNYGYTF.

V usage is TRBV7-6 and J usage is TRBJ2-2; the D is unclear. CDR1 and CDR2 from the germline V gene are SGHVS and FNYEAQ. This CDR3 has 14 amino acids. The germline V and J ends were trimmed by 1 base and 7 bases, with 10 bases remaining between them. The CDR3 region has the DNA TGTGCCAGCAGCTTAGATAGCTTGGGCGGGGAGCTGTTTTTT. This gives the protein CASSLDSLGGELFF.

V is TRBV5-6 and J is TRBJ2-2, with D possibly being TRBD2 (6 bases). V lost 2 bases, J lost 2 bases, and 10 bases lay in between. The CDR3 consists of 15 residues. Germline V lookup: CDR1 SGHDT, CDR2 YYEEEE. CDR3: CASSFGTLNTGELFF. The CDR3 nucleotides are TGTGCCAGCAGCTTCGGGACTCTAAACACCGGGGAGCTGTTTTTT.